Below are 15 T cell receptor beta chains sequenced from a single sample in a study of control samples from healthy donors and cancer patients. Generated by immunoSEQ multiplex PCR, the TCRdb table keeps only in-frame clones and is missing some. The repertoire has under 30,000 clones, 85% of them found once; the top ten carry 6.5% to 8%. Specimen: PBMCs. All receptors come from an older woman with head and neck cancer.

The chain couples TRBV2 to TRBJ2-7; unclear D gene. Trimming pared 4 bases from V and 2 bases from J, leaving 15 bases between. There are 15 residues in the CDR3. Germline CDR1 is SNHLY and CDR2 is FYNNEI. The CDR3 nucleotides read TGTGCCAGCAGTGGACTTAGGCGCGCTACCTACGAGCAGTACTTC. Its protein product is CASSGLRRATYEQYF.

The V gene is TRBV14, the J gene TRBJ2-5, with D perhaps matching TRBD2 (5 bases). With 4 bases removed from V and 4 bases from J, the gap between germline ends came to 10 bases. Per germline, CDR1 SGHDN and CDR2 FVKESK. There are 13 residues in the CDR3. CDR3 amino acids: CASSLRGSETQYF. CDR3 bases: TGTGCCAGCAGCCTCCGGGGTTCAGAGACCCAGTACTTC.

As DNA, the CDR3 is TGTGCCAGCAGCTTAGGTATCAGCGGGGGGAATGAGCAGTTCTTC. Translation: CASSLGISGGNEQFF. The V and J genes are TRBV7-3 and TRBJ2-1; 9 bases line up with TRBD2. The CDR3 length is 15 residues. CDR1 is SGHTA, CDR2 FQGTGA, per germline. The junction had 6 bases not matched to a gene; V was cut back by 2 bases and J by 7 bases.

The J gene is TRBJ2-3, the V gene TRBV5-8, with D tentatively TRBD2 (5 bases). V was clipped by 2 bases and J by 3 bases, with 13 bases between them. This CDR3 is 15 amino acids long. Germline CDR1 SGHTS, CDR2 YDEGEE. Here the CDR3 DNA reads TGTGCCAGCAGCTTCCCCGGGCCGGGGACAGATACGCAGTATTTT. It specifies CASSFPGPGTDTQYF.

V usage is TRBV7-2 and J usage is TRBJ1-5; D gene uncertain. CDR1 is SGHTA and CDR2 is FQGNSA in the germline V gene. V was pared by 5 bases and J by 0 bases, with 14 bases between. CDR3 size: 16 residues. The CDR3 region is CASSTINVGSNQPQHF. CDR3 DNA sequence: TGTGCCAGCAGCACAATCAATGTCGGTAGCAATCAGCCCCAGCATTTT.

The gene calls are TRBV7-8 and TRBJ2-2; no definite D call. The V gene lost 5 bases and the J gene lost 5 bases, with 6 bases spanning the gap. Per germline, CDR1 SGHVS and CDR2 FQNEAQ. This CDR3 comprises 12 residues. The CDR3 region has the DNA TGTGCCAGCAGCCGCACTACCGGGGAGCTGTTTTTT. Protein: CASSRTTGELFF. Full variable domain (missing parts from reference TRBV7-8 and TRBJ2-2): GAGVSQSPRYKVAKRGQDVALRCDPISGHVSLFWYQQALGQGPEFLTYFQNEAQLDKSGLPSDRFFAERPEGSVSTLKIQRTQQEDSAVYLCASSRTTGELFFGEGSRLTVL.

This rearrangement joins TRBV5-5 to TRBJ2-7, with a weak D call TRBD1 (6 bases). Trimming pared 2 bases from V and 1 base from J, leaving 13 bases between. The CDR3 sequence is 15 residues long. Germline V gene data show CDR1 as SGHKS and CDR2 as YYEKEE (reference sequence). The CDR3 spells CASSLAGTSSYEQYF. The CDR3, as DNA: TGTGCCAGCAGCTTAGCCGGGACATCTTCCTACGAGCAGTACTTC.

The table lists this clone with a few counts. The CDR3 reads CATLRGRGTGELFF. The CDR3 coding sequence is TGCGCCACACTCAGGGGGCGCGGAACCGGGGAGCTGTTTTTT. The chain combines TRBV4-1 with TRBJ2-2; 8 bases line up with TRBD1. CDR3 size: 14 residues. Germline assignment: CDR1 MGHRA and CDR2 YSYEKL. J lost 5 bases, V lost 10 bases, and 9 bases had no gene match.

With respect to this clone: A junction end diverges from the germline sequence, so it may reflect a read error. Other DNA sequences of this sample code for an identical CDR3. V is TRBV7-8 and J is TRBJ1-1; D might be TRBD1 (5 bases). The CDR3 has 13 amino acids. From germline, CDR1 is SGHVS and CDR2 FQNEAQ. CDR3 amino acids: CASSPDMNTEAFF. In DNA, the CDR3 is TGCGCCAGTAGTCCGGACATGAACACTGAAGCTTTCTTT.

The chain employs TRBV5-1 and TRBJ2-1, with 10 bases identical to TRBD1. Germline V gives CDR1 SGHRS, CDR2 YFSETQ. The CDR3 extends over 15 amino acids. J gave up 7 bases and V 4 bases, and 8 bases lay outside the gene matches. CDR3 in amino acids: CASSRPDRGFNEQFF. For the CDR3, the DNA is TGCGCCAGCAGCCGCCCGGACAGGGGGTTTAATGAGCAGTTCTTC.

V usage is TRBV5-4 and J usage is TRBJ2-2, with 10 bases matching TRBD2. Germline V gene lookup returns CDR1 SGHNT and CDR2 YYREEE (reference sequence). This CDR3 comprises 16 residues. V lost 0 bases to trimming and J lost 4 bases; unmatched junction nucleotides: 3. The CDR3, as DNA: TGTGCCAGCAGCTTGGGTGCTAGCGGGAGCACCGGGGAGCTGTTTTTT. This codes for CASSLGASGSTGELFF. The variable domain in full, with the rest retrieved from reference TRBV5-4 and TRBJ2-2, is ETGVTQSPTHLIKTRGQQVTLRCSSQSGHNTVSWYQQALGQGPQFIFQYYREEENGRGNFPPRFSGLQFPNYSSELNVNALELDDSALYLCASSLGASGSTGELFFGEGSRLTVL.

The sample holds one count of this clone. V and J are TRBV9 and TRBJ1-5, with D perhaps matching TRBD1 (5 bases). Germline-derived CDR1 and CDR2 are SGDLS and YYNGEE. This CDR3 contains 16 residues. Deletions cut 3 bases from V and 0 bases from J, with 13 bases between. In nucleotides, the CDR3 is TGTGCCAGCAGCGGAGGGGATTCTTATAGCAATCAGCCCCAGCATTTT. This encodes CASSGGDSYSNQPQHF.

This clone was detected once. CDR3 residues: CASSYGSNQPQHF. In DNA, the CDR3 is TGTGCCAGCAGTTATGGTAGCAATCAGCCCCAGCATTTT. The chain couples TRBV12-3 or TRBV12-4 to TRBJ1-5; D not certain. The CDR3 has 13 amino acids. V lost 4 bases to trimming and J lost 0 bases, with 4 bases between them.

V is TRBV6-4 and J is TRBJ1-6; weak D call: TRBD1 (5 bases). Germline loops: CDR1 MRHNA, CDR2 SNTAGT. Trimming took off 2 bases at V and 9 bases at J, with 11 bases between the two ends. This CDR3 has 14 residues. The CDR3 is CASSDSSGISPLHF. For the CDR3, the DNA is TGTGCCAGCAGTGACAGTTCAGGGATTTCACCCCTCCACTTT.

The rearrangement uses TRBV18 and TRBJ1-2, with TRBD1 matching 7 bases. Trimming cost V 5 bases and J 8 bases; bases outside gene matches: 8. CDR3 size: 13 residues. Germline V gene sequence: CDR1 KGHSH, CDR2 LQKENI. CDR3 sequence: CASSGGGAGGYTF. CDR3 nucleotide sequence: TGTGCCAGCTCAGGAGGGGGCGCGGGAGGCTACACCTTC.